The 27 T cell receptor beta chains below all came from one sample that was sequenced in a study of T cell clonality in common variable immunodeficiency. Libraries were prepared by immunoSEQ multiplex PCR; TCRdb keeps only in-frame clonotypes and omits some of them. The sample shows tens of thousands of clones, none of them appearing just once. The sequencing input was peripheral blood mononuclear cells. These receptors originate from a person aged 18 to 75 in good health.

This clone appeared many times. Read data end 3 residues before the CDR3 end; the end is taken from the germline J gene. The chain joins TRBV5-1 to TRBJ1-1, with a possible D match to TRBD1 (5 bases). The germline V and J ends were trimmed by 1 base and 1 base, with 8 bases remaining between them. CDR3 length: 14 amino acids. The germline CDR1 and CDR2 sequences are SGHRS and YFSETQ. This chain's CDR3 is CASSLSRENTEAFF. Partial CDR3 DNA: TGCGCCAGCAGCTTGAGCAGGGAGAACACTGAA.

This clone was recorded at least ten times. With the read ending 3 residues before the CDR3 end, the germline J gene is used to fill in that end. The chain joins TRBV7-9 to TRBJ2-5; 8 bases match TRBD2. The V gene's germline CDR1 is SEHNR and CDR2 FQNEAQ (reference sequence). The CDR3 totals 15 residues. The junction had 7 bases not matched to a gene; V was cut back by 3 bases and J by 4 bases. The part of the CDR3 DNA that was read is TGTGCCAGCAGCTTCCCGGGGGGGCTAGGAGAGACC. This encodes CASSFPGGLGET. The entire CDR3 protein is CASSFPGGLGETQYF.

This clone was seen many times. The CDR3 end lies 3 residues beyond the end of the read and is filled in from the germline J gene. This sequence joins TRBV12-3 or TRBV12-4 and TRBJ2-3; D is perhaps TRBD1 (5 bases). This CDR3 region has 13 residues. With 4 bases removed from V and 5 bases from J, the gap between germline ends came to 10 bases. This CDR3 reads CASSWGTGDTQYF. CDR3 bases read: TGTGCCAGCAGTTGGGGCACGGGAGATACG.

This clone showed up just a few times. From the germline J gene comes the end of the CDR3, since the read stops 3 residues before it. The genes are TRBV20-1 and TRBJ2-1; no definite D call. Germline CDR1 DFQATT, CDR2 SNEGSKA (reference sequence). V was trimmed by 5 bases and J by 9 bases, leaving 17 bases between them. The CDR3 extends over 13 amino acids. The CDR3 bases that were read are TGCAGTGCTCCCTCGGGTCACTCCACTGAG. Its protein is CSAPSGHSTE. The complete CDR3 sequence is CSAPSGHSTEQFF.

This clone was recorded at least ten times. The read finishes 3 residues shy of the CDR3 end, and the germline J gene is used to complete it. This rearrangement joins TRBV5-6 to TRBJ1-4; 9 bases line up with TRBD1. V gave up 3 bases and J gave up 5 bases; unmatched junction bases: 2. The germline V gene has CDR1 SGHDT and CDR2 YYEEEE. The CDR3 is 14 residues long. The CDR3 spells CASSWDRDNEKLFF. The covered CDR3 bases are TGTGCCAGCAGCTGGGACAGGGACAATGAAAAA.

This clone was observed many times. The read halts 3 residues ahead of the CDR3 end, with the missing end drawn from the germline J gene. V gene TRBV6-2 or TRBV6-3 combines with J gene TRBJ2-2; 7 nucleotides agree with TRBD2. The CDR3 runs to 16 residues. V lost 1 base to trimming and J lost 8 bases; unmatched junction nucleotides: 10. In germline, CDR1 is MNHEY, CDR2 SVGEGT. The sequenced CDR3 bases are TGTGCCAGCAGTTACTACGGGGGGATACGGCTGGGGGAG. This translates into CASSYYGGIRLGE. In full, the CDR3 reads CASSYYGGIRLGELFF.

In this sample, this clone turned up many times. The CDR3 is cut off 3 residues early in the read; its end comes from the germline J gene. The chain recombines TRBV6-2 or TRBV6-3 with TRBJ2-7, with 10 bases lining up with TRBD2. Germline V gene data show CDR1 as MNHEY and CDR2 as SVGEGT. After removal of 2 bases from V and 5 bases from J, the junction contained 6 bases not matched to a gene. The CDR3 has 15 amino acids. CDR3 bases read: TGTGCCAGCAGTTACGAAGCGGGAGGGCCCCACGAG. It codes for CASSYEAGGPHE. The whole CDR3 reads CASSYEAGGPHEQYF.

This clone has only a few counts. The read terminates 3 residues ahead of where the CDR3 ends, so the germline J gene completes it. V is TRBV20-1 and J is TRBJ2-1; 8 positions agree with TRBD2. Unmatched junction bases numbered 8, after V lost 5 bases and J lost 8 bases. The CDR3 sequence is 13 residues long. The germline CDR1 and CDR2 sequences are DFQATT and SNEGSKA (reference sequence). The CDR3 here is CSALVAGSDEQFF. CDR3 DNA, as far as it was read: TGCAGTGCTCTGGTAGCGGGAAGCGATGAG.

In this sample, this clone turned up many times. CDR3 loop: CASSITRSYEQYF. Incomplete CDR3 DNA: TGTGCCAGCAGCATAACACGTTCCTACGAG. The chain recombines TRBV5-4 with TRBJ2-7, with D uncertain. The CDR3 goes on 3 residues after the read ends, and that part is filled in from the germline J gene. The ends were cut back, 4 bases at V and 1 base at J, with 9 bases in the middle. This CDR3 has 13 residues. Germline-derived CDR1 and CDR2 are SGHNT and YYREEE (reference sequence).

This clone was recorded at least ten times. The sequence runs out 3 residues before the end of the CDR3; the remainder is reconstructed from the germline J gene. The chain recombines TRBV2 with TRBJ2-5; a possible D gene is TRBD2 (6 bases). The CDR3 length is 15 residues. The V end was cut by 3 bases, the J end by 1 base, with 12 bases between. Germline V CDR1 and CDR2: SNHLY, FYNNEI. CDR3 DNA, as far as it was read: TGTGCCAGCAGTGATTGTGGGACTTGCCAAGAGACC. Residues: CASSDCGTCQET. The full-length CDR3 reads as CASSDCGTCQETQYF.

In this sample, this clone turned up many times. The read finishes 3 residues shy of the CDR3 end, and the germline J gene is used to complete it. The V and J genes are TRBV29-1 and TRBJ2-1; 7 positions match TRBD1. This CDR3 has 15 amino acids. Trimming cost V 3 bases and J 5 bases; bases outside gene matches: 10. CDR1 is SQVTM, CDR2 ANQGSEA, per germline. The CDR3 protein is CSVDPGTEIHNEQFF. CDR3 bases read: TGCAGCGTTGATCCCGGGACAGAGATTCACAATGAG.

This clone appeared many times. The read falls 3 residues short of the CDR3 end, and the missing part is taken from the germline J gene. V usage is TRBV30 and J usage is TRBJ2-7; 7 bases match TRBD1. Germline CDR1 reads GTSNPN; CDR2 reads SVGIG (reference sequence). Trimming took 1 base from V and 4 from J; bases not matched to a gene: 4. This CDR3 contains 13 residues. The CDR3 spells CAWSAGTDYEQYF. Incomplete CDR3 DNA: TGTGCCTGGAGTGCGGGGACAGATTACGAG.

This clone has at least ten counts. Read data end 3 residues before the CDR3 end; the end is taken from the germline J gene. The V gene is TRBV5-1, the J gene TRBJ2-3, with D possibly matching TRBD2 (6 bases). The CDR3 length is 17 residues. Trimming cost V 0 bases and J 1 base, with 15 bases left between them. Germline V gene data show CDR1 as SGHRS and CDR2 as YFSETQ. Partial CDR3 DNA: TGCGCCAGCAGCTTGGCCGCGGGTAGCGGAGGCACAGATACG. Amino acids: CASSLAAGSGGTDT. The entire CDR3 protein reads CASSLAAGSGGTDTQYF. Filled out from reference TRBV5-1 and TRBJ2-3, the complete variable domain reads KAGVTQTPRYLIKTRGQQVTLSCSPISGHRSVSWYQQTPGQGLQFLFEYFSETQRNKGNFPGRFSGRQFSNSRSEMNVSTLELGDSALYLCASSLAAGSGGTDTQYFGPGTRLTVL.

For this clone: The DNA ends 3 residues before the CDR3 does, and the rest of the CDR3 is filled in from the germline J gene. The V gene is TRBV10-2, the J gene TRBJ2-5, with 8 bases fitting TRBD2. V was clipped by 0 bases and J by 4 bases; unmatched bases: 7. In germline, CDR1 is WSHSY, CDR2 SAAADI. This CDR3 has 16 residues. The CDR3 spells CASSESFRTSTETQYF. The DNA read from the CDR3 is TGCGCCAGCAGTGAGTCATTTCGGACTAGCACAGAGACC.

This clone was found a few times. With the read ending 3 residues before the CDR3 end, the germline J gene is used to fill in that end. The chain is built from TRBV13 and TRBJ2-3; weak D call: TRBD2 (6 bases). Germline V gene data show CDR1 as PRHDT and CDR2 as FYEKMQ (reference sequence). The CDR3 is 14 residues long. The CDR3 DNA, read in part, is TGTGCCAGCAGCCCCAACGCGGGAAAGGAGACG. Its translation: CASSPNAGKET. The entire CDR3 protein is CASSPNAGKETQYF.

The sample holds many counts of this clone. The read terminates 3 residues ahead of where the CDR3 ends, so the germline J gene completes it. The genes are TRBV30 and TRBJ2-5; a possible D gene is TRBD1 (5 bases). This CDR3 has 14 amino acids. Germline V gene sequence: CDR1 GTSNPN, CDR2 SVGIG (reference sequence). V gave up 3 bases and J gave up 5 bases, with 16 bases separating them. The CDR3: CAWSAGHDEETQYF. CDR3 bases read: TGTGCCTGGAGCGCCGGACATGACGAGGAGACC. Full variable domain (rest looked up from reference TRBV30 and TRBJ2-5): SQTIHQWPATLVQPVGSPLSLECTVEGTSNPNLYWYRQAAGRGLQLLFYSVGIGQISSEVPQNLSASRPQDRQFILSSKKLLLSDSGFYLCAWSAGHDEETQYFGPGTRLLVL.

Ten or more counts support this clone. The DNA ends 3 residues before the CDR3 does, and the rest of the CDR3 is filled in from the germline J gene. This chain joins TRBV7-2 and TRBJ1-6, with D tentatively TRBD1 (5 bases). V was clipped by 0 bases and J by 8 bases, with 11 bases between them. The CDR3 contains 15 residues. Germline assignment: CDR1 SGHTA and CDR2 FQGNSA. CDR3 DNA (partial): TGTGCCAGCAGCTTAGCTCCGGGGGGACATTCACCC. It specifies CASSLAPGGHSP. The full CDR3 protein reads CASSLAPGGHSPLHF.

This clone has a handful of counts. The CDR3 end is not reached by the read, which stops 3 residues before it; the germline J gene fills it in. This rearrangement joins TRBV7-6 to TRBJ1-1, with TRBD1 matching over 7 bases. Trimming took 5 bases from V and 4 from J; bases not matched to a gene: 4. This CDR3 has 13 residues. Looked up from germline, CDR1 is SGHVS and CDR2 is FNYEAQ. CDR3 bases read: TGTGCCAGCAGCCGGGACAGTAGCACTGAA. Protein product: CASSRDSSTE. The entire CDR3 is CASSRDSSTEAFF.

This clone was seen many times. The read comes to an end 3 residues before the CDR3 does, leaving the germline J gene to fill in the end. The chain combines TRBV20-1 with TRBJ2-3, with 8 bases aligning to TRBD2. V gave up 3 bases and J gave up 3 bases; unmatched junction bases: 8. This CDR3 region has 15 residues. Germline CDR1 DFQATT, CDR2 SNEGSKA (reference sequence). CDR3 DNA, as far as it was read: TGCAGTGCTAGTAGTTTTGCGGGAGGAACAGATACG. Protein product: CSASSFAGGTDT. From start to end, the CDR3 is CSASSFAGGTDTQYF.

This clone was observed at least ten times. Coverage ceases 3 residues before the CDR3 finishes, and the germline J gene fills in the end. This chain links TRBV20-1 with TRBJ1-3; 7 bases line up with TRBD1. CDR3 length equals 17 residues. J gave up 3 bases and V 6 bases, and 17 bases lay outside the gene matches. CDR1 is DFQATT and CDR2 is SNEGSKA in the germline V gene (reference sequence). Partial CDR3 DNA: TGCAGTGCGGGTGGGGGACAGCCTGGTTTTGATGGAAACACC. Its translation: CSAGGGQPGFDGNT. The whole CDR3 protein reads CSAGGGQPGFDGNTIYF.

In this sample, this clone turned up many times. The CDR3 end is not reached by the read, which stops 3 residues before it; the germline J gene fills it in. The chain combines TRBV18 with TRBJ1-1; no firm D call. V lost 2 bases and J lost 5, with 15 bases in between. Germline lookup yields CDR1 KGHSH and CDR2 LQKENI. The CDR3 sequence is 15 residues long. The CDR3: CASSPIRGVGTEAFF. The sequenced part of the CDR3 DNA is TGTGCCAGCTCACCAATACGGGGAGTCGGGACTGAA.

In this sample, this clone turned up a few times. Incomplete CDR3 DNA: TGTGCCTGGAACCACTATGGT. It specifies CAWNHYG. In full, the CDR3 is CAWNHYGQYF. This chain joins TRBV30 and TRBJ2-4; no firm D call. The observed sequence ends 3 residues before the CDR3 terminus, with the missing tail filled in from the germline J gene. Germline assignment: CDR1 GTSNPN and CDR2 SVGIG (reference sequence). This CDR3 has 10 residues. The full variable domain, in which reference TRBV30 and TRBJ2-4 provide the parts outside the CDR3, is SQTIHQWPATLVQPVGSPLSLECTVEGTSNPNLYWYRQAAGRGLQLLFYSVGIGQISSEVPQNLSASRPQDRQFILSSKKLLLSDSGFYLCAWNHYGQYFGAGTRLSVL.

This clone showed up many times. The CDR3 goes on 3 residues after the read ends, and that part is filled in from the germline J gene. The chain is built from TRBV29-1 and TRBJ2-3; 11 nucleotides line up with TRBD2. Germline CDR1 reads SQVTM; CDR2 reads ANQGSEA. This CDR3 spans 14 amino acids. The part of the CDR3 DNA that was read is TGCAGCGTTGACCCGAGGACTAGCGGGTGGACG. Translated: CSVDPRTSGWT. The whole CDR3 is CSVDPRTSGWTQYF.

A note on this clone: The read stops 3 residues short of the end of the CDR3; the missing end is completed from the germline J gene. J is TRBJ2-3 and V is TRBV29-1; 10 bases align to TRBD2. Trimming cost V 7 bases and J 8 bases; bases outside gene matches: 18. Germline CDR1 and CDR2: SQVTM and ANQGSEA. CDR3 length equals 16 residues. The CDR3 protein is CSAGGPAGGISGTQYF. The sequenced part of the CDR3 DNA is TGCAGCGCTGGGGGACCAGCGGGAGGGATCTCTGGTACG.

This clone was detected ten times or more. The DNA ends 3 residues before the CDR3 does, and the rest of the CDR3 is filled in from the germline J gene. The V gene is TRBV10-1, the J gene TRBJ1-6; a possible D gene is TRBD1 (5 bases). Germline V gene lookup returns CDR1 WNHNN and CDR2 SYGVQD (reference sequence). Trimming stripped 10 bases from V and 7 bases from J, with 32 bases between. The CDR3 spans 19 residues. Partial CDR3 DNA: TGCGCCAATACTGCCAGCGCGGTCGAGAGTATGGGGCCCAATTCACCC. It encodes CANTASAVESMGPNSP. Given in full, the CDR3 is CANTASAVESMGPNSPLHF.

This clone was detected ten times or more. Coverage ceases 3 residues before the CDR3 finishes, and the germline J gene fills in the end. The chain combines TRBV29-1 with TRBJ2-5, with D possibly TRBD1 on 6 matching bases. The CDR3 consists of 14 residues. V lost 5 bases and J 3 bases, leaving 16 bases between the germline ends. Germline CDR1 SQVTM, CDR2 ANQGSEA. The sequenced CDR3 bases are TGCAGCGTTTCTTCTGAGGGGGAAGAAGAGACC. The encoded protein is CSVSSEGEEET. The full-length CDR3 reads as CSVSSEGEEETQYF.

This clone has at least ten counts. Read sequence stops 3 residues before the CDR3 end, and the germline J gene provides the missing end. The chain joins TRBV20-1 to TRBJ1-3; 10 nucleotides match TRBD1. Germline trimming cut 0 bases from V and 7 bases from J; bases unmatched to any gene: 6. The CDR3 is made up of 15 amino acids. Germline V gene sequence: CDR1 DFQATT, CDR2 SNEGSKA (reference sequence). The CDR3 DNA, read in part, is TGCAGTGCTAGAGACCCGGGACAGGGGCGGAACACC. Translation gives CSARDPGQGRNT. The entire CDR3 protein reads CSARDPGQGRNTIYF.